This T cell receptor beta chain was documented in a study of T-cell reconstitution after alpha-beta-depleted transplantation in children. Study-level results: Newly produced T cells mostly provided counts and TCRbeta diversity after one year, as hyperexpanded clones declined. As was reported, about two months after transplant, alpha-beta T cells came from several hundred expanded graft clones. Elevated TCRbeta diversity at day 60 was traced, in some patients, to surviving recipient T cells and thymic progenitors.

With 3 bases removed from V and 2 bases from J, the gap between germline ends came to 11 bases. This CDR3 comprises 14 residues. The germline CDR1 and CDR2 sequences are DFQATT and SNEGSKA (reference sequence). Construction of the TCRbeta library involved unique molecular identifiers. MiXCR, run by TCRdb on the PCR reads, gives a single entry per CDR3 protein. The profile shows around 210,000 distinct CDR3 sequences, around 7% of them singletons. This clonotype was seen more than once but under ten times. The target antigen is unknown. The rearrangement links TRBV20-1 to TRBJ1-5; D is undetermined. Specimen: PBMCs, collected before TCRalphabeta/CD19-depleted stem cell transplant. The source is a boy between 2 and 15 years old with acute lymphoblastic leukemia, due to receive a stem cell transplant. CDR3: CSASEGLGNQPQHF. The CDR3 DNA follows: TGCAGTGCTAGCGAGGGCCTGGGCAATCAGCCCCAGCATTTT.